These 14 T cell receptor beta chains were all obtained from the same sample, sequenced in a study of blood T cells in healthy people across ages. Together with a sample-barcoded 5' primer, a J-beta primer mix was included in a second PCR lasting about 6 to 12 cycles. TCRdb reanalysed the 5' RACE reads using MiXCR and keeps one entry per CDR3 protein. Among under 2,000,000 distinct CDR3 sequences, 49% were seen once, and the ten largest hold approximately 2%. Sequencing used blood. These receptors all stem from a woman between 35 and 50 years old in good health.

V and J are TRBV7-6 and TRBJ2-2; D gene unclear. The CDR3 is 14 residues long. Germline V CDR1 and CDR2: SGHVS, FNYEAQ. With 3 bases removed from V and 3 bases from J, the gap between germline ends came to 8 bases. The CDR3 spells CASSFSQDTGELFF. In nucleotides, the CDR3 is TGTGCCAGCAGCTTTAGTCAGGACACCGGGGAGCTGTTTTTT. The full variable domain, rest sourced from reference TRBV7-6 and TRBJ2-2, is GAGVSQSPRYKVTKRGQDVALRCDPISGHVSLYWYRQALGQGPEFLTYFNYEAQQDKSGLPNDRFSAERPEGSISTLTIQRTEQRDSAMYRCASSFSQDTGELFFGEGSRLTVL.

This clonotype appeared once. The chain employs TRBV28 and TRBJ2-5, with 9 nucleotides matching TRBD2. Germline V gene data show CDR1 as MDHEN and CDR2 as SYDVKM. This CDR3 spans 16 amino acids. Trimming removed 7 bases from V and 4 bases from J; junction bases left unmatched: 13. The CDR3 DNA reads TGTGCCAGCATCCTAGCGGGGCGGCCGGGGGGAGAGACCCAGTACTTC. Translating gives CASILAGRPGGETQYF.

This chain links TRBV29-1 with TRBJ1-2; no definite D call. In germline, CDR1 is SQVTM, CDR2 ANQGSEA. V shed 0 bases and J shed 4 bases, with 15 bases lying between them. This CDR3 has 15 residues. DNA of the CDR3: TGCAGCGTTGAAGATGAAGGGAGGGCTGGCTATGGCTACACCTTC. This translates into CSVEDEGRAGYGYTF.

In DNA form, the CDR3 reads TGCAGTGCTAGATCTACTAGCGGGATTCCCACAGATACGCAGTATTTT. The encoded protein is CSARSTSGIPTDTQYF. This chain connects TRBV20-1 to TRBJ2-3; 10 nucleotides align to TRBD2. Germline-derived CDR1 and CDR2 are DFQATT and SNEGSKA (reference sequence). CDR3 length: 16 residues. V lost 2 bases and J lost 2; bases outside the gene matches: 7.

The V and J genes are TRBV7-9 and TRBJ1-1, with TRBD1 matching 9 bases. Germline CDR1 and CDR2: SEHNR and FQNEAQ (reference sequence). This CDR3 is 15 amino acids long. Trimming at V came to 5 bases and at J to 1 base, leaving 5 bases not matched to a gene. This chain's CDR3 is CASSLKQGANTEAFF. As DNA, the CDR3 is TGTGCCAGCAGCCTCAAACAGGGGGCGAACACTGAAGCTTTCTTT.

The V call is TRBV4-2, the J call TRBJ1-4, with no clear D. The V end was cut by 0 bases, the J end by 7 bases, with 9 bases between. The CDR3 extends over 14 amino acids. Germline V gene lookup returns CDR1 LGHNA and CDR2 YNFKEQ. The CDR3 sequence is CASSQEGFSEKLFF. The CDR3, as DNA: TGTGCCAGCAGCCAAGAGGGATTCTCTGAAAAACTGTTTTTT.

CDR3 coding DNA: TGCGCCAGCAGTGAGTCGGATGGCTACGAGCAGTACTTC. Its translation: CASSESDGYEQYF. The chain employs TRBV10-1 and TRBJ2-5; no clear D. The J call may be faulty, since TRBJ2-7 better matches the DNA end. Germline CDR1 reads WNHNN; CDR2 reads SYGVQD (reference sequence). This CDR3 is 13 amino acids long.

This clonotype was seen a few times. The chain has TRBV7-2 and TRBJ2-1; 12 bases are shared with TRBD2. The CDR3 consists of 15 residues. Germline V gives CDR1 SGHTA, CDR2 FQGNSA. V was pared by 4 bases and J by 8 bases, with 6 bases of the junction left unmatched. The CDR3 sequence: CASSYLAGGFDEQFF. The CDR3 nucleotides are TGTGCCAGCAGCTACCTAGCGGGGGGGTTTGATGAGCAGTTCTTC.

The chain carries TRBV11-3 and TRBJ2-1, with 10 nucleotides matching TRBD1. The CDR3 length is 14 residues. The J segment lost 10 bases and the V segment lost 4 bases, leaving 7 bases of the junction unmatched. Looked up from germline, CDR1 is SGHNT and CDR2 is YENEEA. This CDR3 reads CASSSRDRGQEQFF. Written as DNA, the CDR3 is TGTGCCAGCAGCTCCCGGGACAGGGGCCAAGAGCAGTTCTTC.

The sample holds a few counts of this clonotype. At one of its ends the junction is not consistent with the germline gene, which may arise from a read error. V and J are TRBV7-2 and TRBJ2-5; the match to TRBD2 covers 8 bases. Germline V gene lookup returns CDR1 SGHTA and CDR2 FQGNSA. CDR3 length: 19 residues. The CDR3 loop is CASSSRQPAGANQQATQYF. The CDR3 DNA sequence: TGTGCCAGCAGCTCCCGACAACCAGCGGGGGCCAATCAACAAGCGACCCAGTACTTC.

Here the CDR3 DNA reads TGTGCCAGCAGTCAGACTAGCGGGGGTTATAGTGAGCAGTTCTTC. Protein sequence: CASSQTSGGYSEQFF. The chain uses TRBV14 and TRBJ2-1, with 12 positions matching TRBD2. Germline CDR1 reads SGHDN; CDR2 reads FVKESK. This CDR3 region has 15 residues. The V and J ends lost 6 bases and 9 bases, in that order; junction bases with no gene match: 9.

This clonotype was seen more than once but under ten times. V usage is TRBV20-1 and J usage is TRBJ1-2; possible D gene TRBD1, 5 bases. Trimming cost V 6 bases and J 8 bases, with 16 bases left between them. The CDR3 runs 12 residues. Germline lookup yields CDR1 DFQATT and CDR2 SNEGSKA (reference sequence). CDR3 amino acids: CSAQMGDRGYTF. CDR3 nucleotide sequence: TGCAGTGCCCAGATGGGGGATCGGGGCTACACCTTC.

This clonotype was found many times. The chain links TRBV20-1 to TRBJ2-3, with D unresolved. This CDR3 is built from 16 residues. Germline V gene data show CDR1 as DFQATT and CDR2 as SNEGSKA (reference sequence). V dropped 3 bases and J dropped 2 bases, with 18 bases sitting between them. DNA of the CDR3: TGCAGTGCTAGGGTTGAGCAATTTCATTCCACAGATACGCAGTATTTT. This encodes CSARVEQFHSTDTQYF.

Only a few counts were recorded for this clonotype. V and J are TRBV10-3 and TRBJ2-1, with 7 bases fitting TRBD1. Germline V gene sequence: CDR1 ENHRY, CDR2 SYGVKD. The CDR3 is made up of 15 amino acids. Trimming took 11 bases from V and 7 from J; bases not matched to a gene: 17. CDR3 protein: CALGDSQPPGNEQFF. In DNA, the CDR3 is TGTGCCCTAGGGGACAGCCAACCCCCTGGGAATGAGCAGTTCTTC.